A selection of T cell receptor beta chains follows, all from one sample in a study of cytomegalovirus exposure and HLA in healthy donors. Measured with immunoSEQ multiplex PCR; TCRdb has only the in-frame clones, and not every one. The sample consists of roughly 200,000 clones, roughly 86% of them appearing once. Sequenced sample: PBMCs. The receptors were sampled from a man aged 30 to 39 in good health and CMV-seropositive. Each CDR3 is given with its conserved first and last residue. D genes are given only for firm matches. Not all rows give a size; the values are once, few, many and, for expanded clones, a class.

j_gene: TRBJ2-1
d_gene: -
abundance: -
v_gene: TRBV7-2
CDR3aa: CASSSGVFGEQFF
CDR3nt: TGTGCCAGCAGCTCCGGGGTGTTCGGTGAGCAGTTCTTC

j_gene: TRBJ2-7
d_gene: -
abundance: -
v_gene: TRBV27
CDR3aa: CASRGHGAVYEQYF
CDR3nt: TGTGCCAGCAGGGGACATGGGGCCGTCTACGAGCAGTACTTC

j_gene: TRBJ2-7
d_gene: TRBD1
abundance: -
v_gene: TRBV7-3
CDR3aa: CASSPRTGDEQYF
CDR3nt: TGTGCCAGCAGCCCCCGGACAGGGGACGAGCAGTACTTC

j_gene: TRBJ2-7
d_gene: TRBD1
abundance: -
v_gene: TRBV5-1
CDR3aa: CASSLVGDRPNSLSYEQYF
CDR3nt: TGCGCCAGCAGCTTGGTGGGGGACAGGCCAAATAGTTTATCCTACGAGCAGTACTTC

j_gene: TRBJ1-3
d_gene: TRBD1
abundance: -
v_gene: TRBV7-2
CDR3aa: CASSLVGQVVGNTIYF
CDR3nt: TGTGCCAGCAGCTTAGTGGGACAGGTGGTTGGAAACACCATATATTTT

j_gene: TRBJ1-4
d_gene: -
abundance: -
v_gene: TRBV25-1
CDR3aa: CASSDRGVGEKLFF
CDR3nt: TGTGCCAGCAGTGATCGGGGGGTGGGTGAAAAACTGTTTTTT

j_gene: TRBJ1-6
d_gene: -
abundance: -
v_gene: TRBV2
CDR3aa: CASSDARSYNSPLHF
CDR3nt: TGTGCCAGCAGTGACGCAAGGTCTTATAATTCACCCCTCCACTTT

j_gene: TRBJ2-7
d_gene: TRBD2
abundance: few
v_gene: TRBV5-1
CDR3aa: CASSFGGDLSYEQYF
CDR3nt: TGCGCCAGCAGCTTCGGGGGGGATCTTTCCTACGAGCAGTACTTC

j_gene: TRBJ2-2
d_gene: -
abundance: -
v_gene: TRBV27
CDR3aa: CASRTRRGTGELFF
CDR3nt: TGTGCCAGCCGAACAAGGAGAGGGACCGGGGAGCTGTTTTTT

j_gene: TRBJ2-1
d_gene: TRBD2
abundance: -
v_gene: TRBV5-4
CDR3aa: CASSRAGAFYNEQFF
CDR3nt: TGTGCCAGCAGCCGAGCGGGAGCCTTTTACAATGAGCAGTTCTTC

j_gene: TRBJ1-5
d_gene: -
abundance: -
v_gene: TRBV4-2
CDR3aa: CASSQLLVRQPQHF
CDR3nt: TGTGCCAGCAGCCAATTGTTAGTGCGTCAGCCCCAGCATTTT

j_gene: TRBJ2-2
d_gene: -
abundance: -
v_gene: TRBV7-2
CDR3aa: CASSLAARANTGELFF
CDR3nt: TGTGCCAGCAGCTTAGCAGCGAGAGCGAACACCGGGGAGCTGTTTTTT

j_gene: TRBJ2-1
d_gene: -
abundance: -
v_gene: TRBV6-5
CDR3aa: CASSYRQQSYNEQFF
CDR3nt: TGTGCCAGCAGTTACCGCCAGCAATCCTACAATGAGCAGTTCTTC

j_gene: TRBJ2-7
d_gene: TRBD1
abundance: few
v_gene: TRBV18
CDR3aa: CASSGQGSASEQYF
CDR3nt: TGTGCCAGCTCCGGACAGGGATCAGCATCCGAGCAGTACTTC

j_gene: TRBJ2-1
d_gene: TRBD2
abundance: -
v_gene: TRBV13
CDR3aa: CASSLRVGTSGYYNEQFF
CDR3nt: TGTGCCAGCAGCTTGAGGGTAGGGACTAGCGGATATTACAATGAGCAGTTCTTC

j_gene: TRBJ1-2
d_gene: -
abundance: -
v_gene: TRBV19
CDR3aa: CASSVANYGYTF
CDR3nt: TGTGCCAGTAGTGTAGCTAACTATGGCTACACCTTC

j_gene: TRBJ2-7
d_gene: TRBD2
abundance: -
v_gene: TRBV7-9
CDR3aa: CASSLSSGTYEQYF
CDR3nt: TGTGCCAGCAGCTTATCCAGCGGGACGTACGAGCAGTACTTC

j_gene: TRBJ1-1
d_gene: -
abundance: -
v_gene: TRBV5-1
CDR3aa: CASSASPGNTEAFF
CDR3nt: TGCGCCAGCAGCGCAAGCCCAGGGAACACTGAAGCTTTCTTT

j_gene: TRBJ2-5
d_gene: TRBD2
abundance: -
v_gene: TRBV5-6
CDR3aa: CASSWSSGGADETQYF
CDR3nt: TGTGCCAGCAGCTGGTCTAGCGGGGGGGCCGACGAGACCCAGTACTTC

j_gene: TRBJ2-2
d_gene: -
abundance: -
v_gene: TRBV4-1
CDR3aa: CASSHDLSRAGELFF
CDR3nt: TGCGCCAGCAGCCACGATCTAAGCCGGGCCGGGGAGCTGTTTTTT

j_gene: TRBJ2-1
d_gene: TRBD2
abundance: -
v_gene: TRBV6-1
CDR3aa: CASSGELAGVNEQFF
CDR3nt: TGTGCCAGCAGTGGTGAACTAGCGGGAGTCAATGAGCAGTTCTTC

j_gene: TRBJ2-7
d_gene: -
abundance: -
v_gene: TRBV10-3
CDR3aa: CAISEPTPYEQYF
CDR3nt: TGTGCCATCAGTGAGCCCACCCCCTACGAGCAGTACTTC

j_gene: TRBJ2-7
d_gene: -
abundance: once
v_gene: TRBV5-4
CDR3aa: CASSLEGWEQYF
CDR3nt: TGTGCCAGCAGCTTGGAAGGGTGGGAGCAGTACTTC

j_gene: TRBJ2-7
d_gene: -
abundance: -
v_gene: TRBV7-8
CDR3aa: CASSLAGVTYEQYF
CDR3nt: TGTGCCAGCAGCTTAGCGGGGGTTACCTACGAGCAGTACTTC

j_gene: TRBJ2-3
d_gene: -
abundance: -
v_gene: TRBV7-3
CDR3aa: CASSLTRSPDTQYF
CDR3nt: TGTGCCAGCAGCTTAACCCGGAGCCCAGATACGCAGTATTTT

j_gene: TRBJ1-5
d_gene: -
abundance: -
v_gene: TRBV5-6
CDR3aa: CASSFGVVGQPQHF
CDR3nt: TGTGCCAGCAGCTTCGGGGTGGTGGGTCAGCCCCAGCATTTT

j_gene: TRBJ1-4
d_gene: TRBD1
abundance: -
v_gene: TRBV29-1
CDR3aa: CSVEGQGLEKLFF
CDR3nt: TGCAGCGTTGAGGGACAGGGCTTGGAAAAACTGTTTTTT

j_gene: TRBJ2-3
d_gene: -
abundance: -
v_gene: TRBV6-5
CDR3aa: CASSRRGDTQYF
CDR3nt: TGTGCCAGCAGCCGCCGCGGGGATACGCAGTATTTT

j_gene: TRBJ1-2
d_gene: -
abundance: once
v_gene: TRBV6-6
CDR3aa: CASTPRGSYGYTF
CDR3nt: TGTGCCAGCACCCCAAGGGGCAGCTATGGCTACACCTTC

j_gene: TRBJ2-3
d_gene: -
abundance: few
v_gene: TRBV18
CDR3aa: CASSPREDTQYF
CDR3nt: TGTGCCAGCTCCCCGCGGGAAGATACGCAGTATTTT

j_gene: TRBJ2-7
d_gene: TRBD1
abundance: once
v_gene: TRBV7-6
CDR3aa: CASSLADRGDEQYF
CDR3nt: TGTGCCAGCAGCTTAGCTGACAGGGGAGACGAGCAGTACTTC

j_gene: TRBJ2-2
d_gene: -
abundance: -
v_gene: TRBV6-1
CDR3aa: CASSEARTGELFF
CDR3nt: TGTGCCAGCAGTGAAGCTCGGACCGGGGAGCTGTTTTTT

j_gene: TRBJ2-1
d_gene: -
abundance: once
v_gene: TRBV9
CDR3aa: CASSVVFNEQFF
CDR3nt: TGTGCCAGCAGCGTAGTCTTCAATGAGCAGTTCTTC

j_gene: TRBJ1-1
d_gene: -
abundance: -
v_gene: TRBV28
CDR3aa: CASNRFTEAFF
CDR3nt: TGTGCCAGCAACCGGTTCACTGAAGCTTTCTTT

j_gene: TRBJ2-3
d_gene: TRBD1
abundance: many
v_gene: TRBV6-5
CDR3aa: CASSYGTGHTDTQYF
CDR3nt: TGTGCCAGCAGTTACGGGACAGGGCACACAGATACGCAGTATTTT

j_gene: TRBJ2-7
d_gene: TRBD2
abundance: -
v_gene: TRBV18
CDR3aa: CASSPPVLAGAYEQYF
CDR3nt: TGTGCCAGCTCACCACCGGTCCTAGCGGGGGCCTACGAGCAGTACTTC

j_gene: TRBJ2-7
d_gene: TRBD1
abundance: -
v_gene: TRBV7-2
CDR3aa: CASSFRGTEQYF
CDR3nt: TGTGCCAGCAGCTTCAGGGGGACCGAGCAGTACTTC

j_gene: TRBJ1-2
d_gene: TRBD1
abundance: -
v_gene: TRBV11-1
CDR3aa: CASSLAGQGYYGYTF
CDR3nt: TGTGCCAGCAGCTTAGCGGGACAGGGATACTATGGCTACACCTTC

j_gene: TRBJ2-2
d_gene: TRBD2
abundance: -
v_gene: TRBV2
CDR3aa: CASRYSSGRDGELFF
CDR3nt: TGTGCCAGCAGATATTCTAGCGGGAGGGACGGGGAGCTGTTTTTT

j_gene: TRBJ2-5
d_gene: -
abundance: few
v_gene: TRBV7-9
CDR3aa: CASSHLTDPRGTQYF
CDR3nt: TGTGCCAGCAGCCACCTTACAGACCCCCGAGGGACCCAGTACTTC

j_gene: TRBJ2-7
d_gene: -
abundance: -
v_gene: TRBV2
CDR3aa: CASSEVGRGNTYEQYF
CDR3nt: TGTGCCAGCAGTGAAGTTGGGAGGGGGAACACCTACGAGCAGTACTTC

j_gene: TRBJ1-5
d_gene: -
abundance: -
v_gene: TRBV28
CDR3aa: CASSVRVGPQHF
CDR3nt: TGTGCCAGCAGTGTAAGGGTAGGGCCCCAGCATTTT

j_gene: TRBJ1-5
d_gene: -
abundance: -
v_gene: TRBV7-9
CDR3aa: CASSLGGGQPQHF
CDR3nt: TGTGCCAGCAGCTTAGGAGGGGGTCAGCCCCAGCATTTT

j_gene: TRBJ2-2
d_gene: TRBD2
abundance: -
v_gene: TRBV11-2
CDR3aa: CASSLDSSRGERGTGELFF
CDR3nt: TGTGCCAGCAGCTTAGATTCGTCCCGGGGAGAGCGGGGCACCGGGGAGCTGTTTTTT

j_gene: TRBJ2-1
d_gene: -
abundance: -
v_gene: TRBV9
CDR3aa: CASSVDPASIWDEQFF
CDR3nt: TGTGCCAGCAGCGTAGATCCCGCCTCCATTTGGGATGAGCAGTTCTTC

j_gene: TRBJ2-5
d_gene: TRBD1
abundance: -
v_gene: TRBV9
CDR3aa: CASSLRQGQTQYF
CDR3nt: TGTGCCAGCAGCCTCCGACAGGGACAGACCCAGTACTTC

j_gene: TRBJ2-7
d_gene: -
abundance: -
v_gene: TRBV27
CDR3aa: CASRGTSYEQYF
CDR3nt: TGTGCCAGCAGGGGGACATCCTACGAGCAGTACTTC

j_gene: TRBJ1-1
d_gene: -
abundance: -
v_gene: TRBV11-2
CDR3aa: CASSLASMNTEAFF
CDR3nt: TGTGCCAGCAGCTTAGCATCCATGAACACTGAAGCTTTCTTT

j_gene: TRBJ2-7
d_gene: -
abundance: -
v_gene: TRBV4-1
CDR3aa: CASSQGPSLEWEQYF
CDR3nt: TGCGCCAGCAGCCAAGGCCCTAGCCTAGAGTGGGAGCAGTACTTC

j_gene: TRBJ2-7
d_gene: -
abundance: -
v_gene: TRBV6-5
CDR3aa: CASSYQVSVEQYF
CDR3nt: TGTGCCAGCAGTTACCAGGTCTCTGTGGAGCAGTACTTC

j_gene: TRBJ2-7
d_gene: -
abundance: -
v_gene: TRBV5-6
CDR3aa: CASSWGRSYEQYF
CDR3nt: TGTGCCAGCAGCTGGGGACGGTCCTACGAGCAGTACTTC

j_gene: TRBJ2-3
d_gene: -
abundance: few
v_gene: TRBV9
CDR3aa: CASSDRWGGSTDTQYF
CDR3nt: TGTGCCAGCAGCGATCGGTGGGGCGGAAGCACAGATACGCAGTATTTT

j_gene: TRBJ1-2
d_gene: TRBD1
abundance: -
v_gene: TRBV5-1
CDR3aa: CASSSPDRLAYGYTF
CDR3nt: TGCGCCAGCAGCTCCCCGGACAGGTTAGCCTATGGCTACACCTTC

j_gene: TRBJ2-7
d_gene: -
abundance: once
v_gene: TRBV28
CDR3aa: CASSSRGNEQYF
CDR3nt: TGTGCCAGCAGTTCGCGGGGTAACGAGCAGTACTTC

j_gene: TRBJ1-1
d_gene: -
abundance: -
v_gene: TRBV14
CDR3aa: CASSQNTEAFF
CDR3nt: TGTGCCAGCAGCCAAAACACTGAAGCTTTCTTT

j_gene: TRBJ2-5
d_gene: TRBD1
abundance: -
v_gene: TRBV11-2
CDR3aa: CASSPRNKQGIGETQYF
CDR3nt: TGTGCCAGCAGCCCCCGTAATAAACAGGGGATCGGTGAGACCCAGTACTTC

j_gene: TRBJ2-2
d_gene: -
abundance: -
v_gene: TRBV6-5
CDR3aa: CASSYSVTGELFF
CDR3nt: TGTGCCAGCAGTTACTCAGTCACCGGGGAGCTGTTTTTT

j_gene: TRBJ1-2
d_gene: -
abundance: -
v_gene: TRBV9
CDR3aa: CASSGDQVYGYTF
CDR3nt: TGTGCCAGCAGCGGAGATCAGGTCTATGGCTACACCTTC

j_gene: TRBJ1-2
d_gene: -
abundance: -
v_gene: TRBV4-3
CDR3aa: CASSFKPEYGYTF
CDR3nt: TGCGCCAGTTCCTTTAAACCGGAGTATGGCTACACCTTC